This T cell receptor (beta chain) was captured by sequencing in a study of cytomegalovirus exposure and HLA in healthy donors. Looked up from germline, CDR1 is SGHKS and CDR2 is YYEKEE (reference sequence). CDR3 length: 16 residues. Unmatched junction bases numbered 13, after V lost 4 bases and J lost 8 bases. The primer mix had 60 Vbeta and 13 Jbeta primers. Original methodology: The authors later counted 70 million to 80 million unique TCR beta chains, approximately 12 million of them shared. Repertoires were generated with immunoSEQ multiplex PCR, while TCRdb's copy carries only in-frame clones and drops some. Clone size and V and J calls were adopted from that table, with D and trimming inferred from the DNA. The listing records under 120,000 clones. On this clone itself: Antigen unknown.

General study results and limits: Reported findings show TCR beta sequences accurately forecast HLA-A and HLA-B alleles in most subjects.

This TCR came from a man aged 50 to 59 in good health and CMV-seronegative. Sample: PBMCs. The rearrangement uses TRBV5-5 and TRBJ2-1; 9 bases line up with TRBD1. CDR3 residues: CASSPQAGQGIDEQFF. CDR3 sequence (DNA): TGTGCCAGCAGCCCCCAAGCGGGACAGGGTATCGATGAGCAGTTCTTC.